This TCR beta chain comes out of a study of cytomegalovirus exposure and HLA in healthy donors. This CDR3 is 16 amino acids long. The germline V gene has CDR1 MGHRA and CDR2 YSYEKL. Trimming stripped 3 bases from V and 0 bases from J, with 15 bases between. PCR used 60 Vbeta primers and 13 Jbeta primers. The method was immunoSEQ multiplex PCR; TCRdb's version includes in-frame clones alone and lacks a portion of them. This sample's table has roughly 50,000 clones. This receptor was taken from a male donor in good health and CMV-seropositive. The chain has TRBV4-1 and TRBJ2-7, with D possibly matching TRBD1 (6 bases). The sample consisted of PBMCs. In nucleotides, the CDR3 is TGCGCCAGCAGCCACCCCACCCGGGACACCTCCTACGAGCAGTACTTC. Amino acid sequence: CASSHPTRDTSYEQYF.